This T cell receptor (beta chain) was found in a study of T cells in Graves' hyperthyroidism and ophthalmopathy. Regarding the study as a whole: Among thyroid clonotypes expanded above 0.001, most also appeared in blood. In the analysis, a 13 V-J model separated ophthalmopathy from stable hyperthyroidism.

Any patient presenting with uncontrolled infection, other autoimmune disease, pregnancy or lactation was left out. Together with thyroid ultrasound, orbital computed tomography, serum thyroxine and TRAb, clinical symptoms were used for diagnoses. Template material for amplifying TCR beta CDR3 regions consisted of RNA transcripts. The HTBI primer set served for first-round RT-PCR of the TCR CDR3. TCRdb reprocessed the multiplex PCR reads with MiXCR, giving one entry per CDR3 protein. This sample yields about 350,000 distinct CDR3 sequences, of which about 13% are seen a single time; 30% to 35% belongs to the top ten. This clonotype was seen only a few times. The antigen is not known. The CDR3 is 11 residues long. Trimming pared 3 bases from V and 3 bases from J, leaving 5 bases between. Germline V CDR1 and CDR2: DFQATT, SNEGSKA (reference sequence).

This TCR came from a woman aged 40 to 50 with Graves' ophthalmopathy. The rearrangement links TRBV20-1 to TRBJ1-1, with D unresolved. The specimen was blood. The CDR3 nucleotides read TGCAGTGCTAGTTCTTACACTGAAGCTTTCTTT. Protein product: CSASSYTEAFF.